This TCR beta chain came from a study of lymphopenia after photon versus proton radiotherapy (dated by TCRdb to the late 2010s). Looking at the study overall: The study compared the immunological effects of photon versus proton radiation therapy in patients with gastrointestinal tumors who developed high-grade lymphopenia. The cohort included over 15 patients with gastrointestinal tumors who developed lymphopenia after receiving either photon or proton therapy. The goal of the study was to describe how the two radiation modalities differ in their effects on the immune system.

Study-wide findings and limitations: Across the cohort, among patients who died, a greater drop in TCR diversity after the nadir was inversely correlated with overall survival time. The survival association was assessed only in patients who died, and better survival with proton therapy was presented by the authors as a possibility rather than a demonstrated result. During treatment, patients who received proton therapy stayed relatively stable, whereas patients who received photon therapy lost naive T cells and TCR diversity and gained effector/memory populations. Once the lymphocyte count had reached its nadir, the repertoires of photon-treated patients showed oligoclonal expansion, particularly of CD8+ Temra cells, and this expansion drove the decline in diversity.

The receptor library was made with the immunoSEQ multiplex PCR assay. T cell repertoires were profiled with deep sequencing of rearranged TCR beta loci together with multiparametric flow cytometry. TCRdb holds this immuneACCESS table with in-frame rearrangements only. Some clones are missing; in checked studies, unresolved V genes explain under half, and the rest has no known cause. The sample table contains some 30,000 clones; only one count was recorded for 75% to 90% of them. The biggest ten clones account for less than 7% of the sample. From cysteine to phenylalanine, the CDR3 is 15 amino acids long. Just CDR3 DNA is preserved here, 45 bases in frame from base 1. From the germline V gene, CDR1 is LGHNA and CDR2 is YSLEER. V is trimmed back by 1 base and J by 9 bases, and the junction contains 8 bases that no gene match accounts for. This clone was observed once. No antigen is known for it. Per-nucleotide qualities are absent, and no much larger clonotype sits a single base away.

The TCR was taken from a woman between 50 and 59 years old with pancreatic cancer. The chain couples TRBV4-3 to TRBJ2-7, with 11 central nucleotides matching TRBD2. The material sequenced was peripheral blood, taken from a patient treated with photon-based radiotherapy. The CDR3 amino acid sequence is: CASSQVTGLAARQYF. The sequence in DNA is TGCGCCAGCAGCCAAGTCACGGGACTAGCGGCTCGGCAGTACTTC.